This TCR beta chain comes out of a study of T cell changes during pregnancy in multiple sclerosis. The germline V gene has CDR1 KGHSH and CDR2 LQKENI. The V end was cut by 3 bases, the J end by 2 bases, with 9 bases between. This CDR3 contains 14 residues. The method was immunoSEQ multiplex PCR; TCRdb's version includes in-frame clones alone and lacks a portion of them. The sample holds roughly 48,000 clones, about 94% seen once. The source was CD4+ T cells from peripheral blood mononuclear cells, collected in the first trimester of pregnancy. The receptor was derived from a female donor with multiple sclerosis, enrolled in a pregnancy study. The rearrangement uses TRBV18 and TRBJ2-3, with D unclear. The CDR3 sequence: CASSPLSTTDTQYF. The CDR3 DNA is TGTGCCAGCTCACCTTTATCTACCACAGATACGCAGTATTTT.